The T cell receptor (beta chain) described here comes from a study of identical twins. The study, taken as a whole, reports: Less excess twin sharing appeared in beta out-of-frame sequences.

Germline V gene data show CDR1 as SQVTM and CDR2 as ANQGSEA. This CDR3 spans 13 amino acids. Trimming removed 5 bases at V and 2 bases at J, with 11 bases between. On this clonotype: Its specificity is unknown.

TCRdb passed the 5' RACE reads through MiXCR, listing each CDR3 protein once. The table has under 350,000 distinct CDR3 sequences, 9.5% seen once. The same specimen was also included in a second study, on yellow fever vaccine responses in identical twins.

This receptor was obtained from a young woman in good health. This chain joins TRBV29-1 and TRBJ2-3, with D possibly being TRBD1 or TRBD2 (5 bases each). Sequencing input: CD8+ T cells sorted from blood. The CDR3 region has the DNA TGCAGCGTTCGCAGGGAGATCACAGATACGCAGTATTTT. Protein product: CSVRREITDTQYF.